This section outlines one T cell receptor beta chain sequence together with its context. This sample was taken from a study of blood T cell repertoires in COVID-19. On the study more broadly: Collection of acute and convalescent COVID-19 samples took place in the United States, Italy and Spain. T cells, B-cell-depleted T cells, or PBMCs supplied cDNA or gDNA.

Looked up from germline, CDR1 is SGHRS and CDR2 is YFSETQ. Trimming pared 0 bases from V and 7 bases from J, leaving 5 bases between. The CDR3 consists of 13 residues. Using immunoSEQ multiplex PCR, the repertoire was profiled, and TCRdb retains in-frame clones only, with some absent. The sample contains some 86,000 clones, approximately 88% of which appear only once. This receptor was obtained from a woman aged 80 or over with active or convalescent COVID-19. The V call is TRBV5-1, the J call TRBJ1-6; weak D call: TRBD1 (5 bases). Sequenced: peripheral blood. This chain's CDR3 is CASSLEGNSPLHF. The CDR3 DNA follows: TGCGCCAGCAGCTTGGAGGGGAATTCACCCCTCCACTTT.